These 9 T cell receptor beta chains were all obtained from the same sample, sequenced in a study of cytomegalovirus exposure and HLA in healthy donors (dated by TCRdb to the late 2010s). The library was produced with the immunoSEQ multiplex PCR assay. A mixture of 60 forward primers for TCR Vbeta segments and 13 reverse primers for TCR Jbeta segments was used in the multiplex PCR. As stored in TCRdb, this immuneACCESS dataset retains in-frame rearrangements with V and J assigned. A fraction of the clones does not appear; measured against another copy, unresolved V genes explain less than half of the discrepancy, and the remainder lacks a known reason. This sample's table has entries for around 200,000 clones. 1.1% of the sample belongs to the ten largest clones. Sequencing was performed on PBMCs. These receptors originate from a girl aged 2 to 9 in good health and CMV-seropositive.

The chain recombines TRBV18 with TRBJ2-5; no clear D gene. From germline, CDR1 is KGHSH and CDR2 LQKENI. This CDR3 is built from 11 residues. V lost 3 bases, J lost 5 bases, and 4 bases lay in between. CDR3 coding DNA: TGTGCCAGCTCACCGGGCGAGACCCAGTACTTC. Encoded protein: CASSPGETQYF.

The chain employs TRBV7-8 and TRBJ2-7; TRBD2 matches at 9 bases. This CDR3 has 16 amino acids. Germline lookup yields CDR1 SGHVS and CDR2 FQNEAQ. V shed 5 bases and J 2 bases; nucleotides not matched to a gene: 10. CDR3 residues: CASSTLTSGRPYEQYF. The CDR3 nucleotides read TGTGCCAGCAGCACCCTGACTAGCGGAAGGCCCTACGAGCAGTACTTC.

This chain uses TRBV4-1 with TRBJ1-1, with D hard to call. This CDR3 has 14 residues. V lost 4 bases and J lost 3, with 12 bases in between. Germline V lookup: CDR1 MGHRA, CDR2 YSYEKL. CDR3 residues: CASSRIGGDTEAFF. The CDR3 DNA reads TGCGCCAGCAGCCGGATAGGTGGAGACACTGAAGCTTTCTTT.

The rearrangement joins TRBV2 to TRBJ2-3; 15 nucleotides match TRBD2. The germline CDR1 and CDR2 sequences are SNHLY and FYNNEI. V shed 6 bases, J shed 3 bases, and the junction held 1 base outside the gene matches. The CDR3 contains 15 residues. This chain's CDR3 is CASRGTSGRTDTQYF. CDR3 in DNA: TGTGCCAGCAGGGGGACTAGCGGGAGGACAGATACGCAGTATTTT.

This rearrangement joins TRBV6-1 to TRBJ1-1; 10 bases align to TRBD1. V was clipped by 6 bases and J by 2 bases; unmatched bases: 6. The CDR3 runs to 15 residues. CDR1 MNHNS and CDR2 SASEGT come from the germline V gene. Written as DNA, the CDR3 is TGTGCCAGCAGGGGGACAGGGGAGGGAAACACTGAAGCTTTCTTT. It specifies CASRGTGEGNTEAFF.

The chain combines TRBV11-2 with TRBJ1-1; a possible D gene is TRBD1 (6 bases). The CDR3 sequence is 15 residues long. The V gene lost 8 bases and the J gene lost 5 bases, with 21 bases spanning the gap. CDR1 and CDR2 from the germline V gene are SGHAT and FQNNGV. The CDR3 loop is CASGSPGHPKTEAFF. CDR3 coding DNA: TGTGCCAGCGGGTCCCCGGGACACCCCAAAACTGAAGCTTTCTTT.

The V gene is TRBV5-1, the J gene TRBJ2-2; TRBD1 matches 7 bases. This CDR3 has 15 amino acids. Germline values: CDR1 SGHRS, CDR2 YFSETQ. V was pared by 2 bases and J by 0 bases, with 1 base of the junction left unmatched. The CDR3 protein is CASSFGQANTGELFF. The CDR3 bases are TGCGCCAGCAGCTTCGGACAGGCGAACACCGGGGAGCTGTTTTTT.

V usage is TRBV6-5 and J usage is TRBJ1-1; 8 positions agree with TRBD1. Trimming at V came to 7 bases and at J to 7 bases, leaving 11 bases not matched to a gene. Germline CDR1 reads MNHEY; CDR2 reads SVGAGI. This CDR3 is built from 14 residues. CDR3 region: CASTSIQGAYEAFF. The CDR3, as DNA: TGTGCCAGCACCTCAATTCAGGGGGCGTATGAAGCTTTCTTT.

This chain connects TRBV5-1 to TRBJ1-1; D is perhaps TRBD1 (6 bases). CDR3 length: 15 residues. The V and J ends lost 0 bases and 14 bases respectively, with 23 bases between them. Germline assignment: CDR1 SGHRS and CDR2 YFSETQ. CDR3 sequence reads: CASSLGQADLGIGFF. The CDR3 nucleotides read TGCGCCAGCAGCTTGGGACAGGCGGACCTCGGAATTGGGTTCTTT. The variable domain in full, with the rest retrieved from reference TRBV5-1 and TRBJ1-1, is KAGVTQTPRYLIKTRGQQVTLSCSPISGHRSVSWYQQTPGQGLQFLFEYFSETQRNKGNFPGRFSGRQFSNSRSEMNVSTLELGDSALYLCASSLGQADLGIGFFGQGTRLTVV.